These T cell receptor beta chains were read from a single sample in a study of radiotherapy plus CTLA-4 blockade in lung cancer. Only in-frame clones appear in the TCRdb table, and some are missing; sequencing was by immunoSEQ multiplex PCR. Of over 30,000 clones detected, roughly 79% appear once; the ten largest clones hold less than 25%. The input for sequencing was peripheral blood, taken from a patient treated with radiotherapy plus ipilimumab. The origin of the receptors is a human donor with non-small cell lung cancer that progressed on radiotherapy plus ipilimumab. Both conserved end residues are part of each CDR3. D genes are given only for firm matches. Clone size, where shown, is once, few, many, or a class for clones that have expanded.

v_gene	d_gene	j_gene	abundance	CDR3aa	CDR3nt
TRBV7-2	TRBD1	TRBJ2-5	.	CASSATGTGGAETQYF	TGTGCCAGCAGCGCAACCGGGACAGGGGGCGCCGAGACCCAGTACTTC
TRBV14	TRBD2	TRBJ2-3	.	CASSQGGGYSTDTQYF	TGTGCCAGCAGCCAAGGGGGGGGTTACTCCACAGATACGCAGTATTTT
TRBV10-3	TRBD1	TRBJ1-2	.	CAISGDSSNYGYTF	TGTGCCATCAGTGGGGACAGCTCTAACTATGGCTACACCTTC
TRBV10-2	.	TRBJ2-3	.	CASSARRLAKDTDTQYF	TGCGCCAGTTCAGCCCGCCGGCTAGCAAAAGACACAGATACGCAGTATTTT
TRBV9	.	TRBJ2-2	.	CASSVVPGTGELFF	TGTGCCAGCAGCGTAGTTCCAGGCACCGGGGAGCTGTTTTTT
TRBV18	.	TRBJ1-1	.	CASSPLHEGRYTEAFF	TGTGCCAGCTCACCACTACATGAGGGCAGGTACACTGAAGCTTTCTTT
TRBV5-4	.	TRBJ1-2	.	CASTTRGRELYGYTF	TGTGCCAGCACCACCCGAGGGCGGGAACTCTATGGCTACACCTTC
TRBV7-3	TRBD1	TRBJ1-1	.	CASSPGQTDWNTEAFF	TGTGCCAGCAGCCCGGGACAGACCGACTGGAACACTGAAGCTTTCTTT
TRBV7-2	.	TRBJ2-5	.	CASSFRGETQYF	TGTGCCAGCAGCTTCCGGGGAGAGACCCAGTACTTC
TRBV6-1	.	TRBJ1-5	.	CASSEPPNRTNQPQHF	TGTGCCAGCAGTGAACCCCCGAATAGGACTAATCAGCCCCAGCATTTT
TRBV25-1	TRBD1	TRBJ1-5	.	CASTWTGGRNQPQHF	TGTGCCAGCACTTGGACAGGGGGCAGGAATCAGCCCCAGCATTTT
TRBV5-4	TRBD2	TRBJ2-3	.	CASSYPLAGNTQYF	TGTGCCAGCAGCTACCCCCTAGCGGGCAATACGCAGTATTTT
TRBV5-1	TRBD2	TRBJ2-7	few	CASSRGGKSYEQYF	TGCGCCAGCAGCCGGGGAGGGAAATCCTACGAGCAGTACTTC
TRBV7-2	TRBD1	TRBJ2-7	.	CASSPRDRGPYEQYF	TGTGCCAGCAGCCCCCGGGACAGGGGCCCCTACGAGCAGTACTTC
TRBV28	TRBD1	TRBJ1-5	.	CASSFRLRGASNQPQHF	TGTGCCAGCAGTTTCCGACTCAGGGGGGCTAGCAATCAGCCCCAGCATTTT
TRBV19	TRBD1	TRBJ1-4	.	CASSLQRGQGTEKLFF	TGTGCCAGTAGTCTCCAAAGGGGACAGGGGACTGAAAAACTGTTTTTT
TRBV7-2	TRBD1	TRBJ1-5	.	CASSLGGQPNQPQHF	TGTGCCAGCAGCTTAGGGGGACAGCCCAATCAGCCCCAGCATTTT
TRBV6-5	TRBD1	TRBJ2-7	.	CASSYSYRGLNYEQYF	TGTGCCAGCAGTTACTCGTACAGGGGATTAAACTACGAGCAGTACTTC
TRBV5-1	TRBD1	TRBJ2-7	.	CASSPGQGGYEQYF	TGCGCCAGCAGCCCGGGACAGGGGGGATACGAGCAGTACTTC
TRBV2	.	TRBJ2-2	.	CASSGTVLTGELFF	TGTGCCAGCAGTGGTACGGTTCTCACCGGGGAGCTGTTTTTT
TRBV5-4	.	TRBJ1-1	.	CASSLKGGNTEAFF	TGTGCCAGCAGCTTGAAAGGGGGGAACACTGAAGCTTTCTTT
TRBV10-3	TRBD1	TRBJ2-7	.	CATQGEPYEQYF	TGTGCCACACAGGGGGAACCCTACGAGCAGTACTTC
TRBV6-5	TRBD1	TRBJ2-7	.	CASSRDRRTYEQYF	TGTGCCAGCAGCCGGGACAGGCGGACCTACGAGCAGTACTTC
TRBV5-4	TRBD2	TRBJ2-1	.	CASSPAGGGNEQFF	TGTGCCAGCAGCCCAGCGGGGGGGGGCAATGAGCAGTTCTTC
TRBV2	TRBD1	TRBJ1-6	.	CANTGGINSPLHF	TGTGCCAACACAGGGGGGATTAATTCACCCCTCCACTTT
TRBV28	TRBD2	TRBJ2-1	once	CASSSHQTSGTPQFF	TGTGCCAGCAGTTCTCATCAAACTAGCGGGACCCCACAGTTCTTC
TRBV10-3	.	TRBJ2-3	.	CAISESGQVKGADTQYF	TGTGCCATCAGTGAGTCGGGGCAAGTAAAAGGGGCAGATACGCAGTATTTT
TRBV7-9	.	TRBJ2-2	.	CASSINSGTGELFF	TGTGCCAGCAGCATAAACTCGGGGACCGGGGAGCTGTTTTTT
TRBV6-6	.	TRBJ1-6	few	CASRPGGQNSPLHF	TGTGCCAGCAGACCCGGAGGCCAAAATTCACCCCTCCACTTT
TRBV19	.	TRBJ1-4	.	CASSRREDWDEKLFF	TGTGCCAGTAGTCGAAGGGAGGATTGGGATGAAAAACTGTTTTTT
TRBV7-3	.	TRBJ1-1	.	CASSLKQLNTEAFF	TGTGCCAGCAGCTTAAAACAGTTGAACACTGAAGCTTTCTTT
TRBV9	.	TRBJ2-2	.	CASSATGHPNTGELFF	TGTGCCAGCAGCGCGACGGGACATCCGAACACCGGGGAGCTGTTTTTT
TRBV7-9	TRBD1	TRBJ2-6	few	CASSLTGPGRSGANVLTF	TGTGCCAGCAGCTTGACAGGGCCGGGAAGGTCTGGGGCCAACGTCCTGACTTTC
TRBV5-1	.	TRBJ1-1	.	CASTTGSGTEAFF	TGCGCCAGCACTACAGGGTCGGGCACTGAAGCTTTCTTT
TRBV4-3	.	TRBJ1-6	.	CASSQAYDSSYNSPLHF	TGCGCCAGCAGCCAAGCGTACGATAGCTCCTATAATTCGCCCCTCCACTTT
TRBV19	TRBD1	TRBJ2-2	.	CASSKQGVGELFF	TGTGCCAGTAGTAAGCAGGGGGTAGGGGAGCTGTTTTTT
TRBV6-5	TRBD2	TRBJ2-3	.	CASSQRGPSTDTQYF	TGTGCCAGCAGCCAGCGGGGGCCGAGCACAGATACGCAGTATTTT
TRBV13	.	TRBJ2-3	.	CASRTSRDTQYF	TGTGCCAGCAGAACCTCTAGAGATACGCAGTATTTT
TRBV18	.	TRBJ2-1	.	CASSAGHLSYNEQFF	TGTGCCAGCTCTGCAGGACACCTTTCCTACAATGAGCAGTTCTTC
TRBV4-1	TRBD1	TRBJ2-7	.	CASSAAETGGTYEQYF	TGCGCCAGCAGCGCAGCAGAGACAGGGGGAACCTACGAGCAGTACTTC
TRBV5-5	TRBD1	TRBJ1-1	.	CASSLDRDSGGTEAFF	TGTGCCAGCAGCTTGGACCGGGACAGCGGAGGCACTGAAGCTTTCTTT
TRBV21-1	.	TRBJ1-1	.	CASNCRAGGRGTEAFF	TGTGCCAGCAACTGCAGGGCAGGTGGAAGGGGCACTGAAGCTTTCTTT
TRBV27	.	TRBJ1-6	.	CASSLVGQGTSPLHF	TGTGCCAGCAGTTTAGTGGGGCAGGGTACCTCACCCCTCCACTTT
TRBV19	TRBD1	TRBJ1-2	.	CASSRSTGGLYGYTF	TGTGCCAGTAGTAGAAGTACAGGGGGGTTGTATGGCTACACCTTC
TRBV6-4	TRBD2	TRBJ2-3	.	CASRLAGGTDTQYF	TGTGCCAGCAGGTTAGCGGGGGGCACAGATACGCAGTATTTT
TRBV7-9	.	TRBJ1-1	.	CASSLAGARTAFF	TGTGCCAGCAGCTTAGCGGGGGCAAGGACAGCTTTCTTT